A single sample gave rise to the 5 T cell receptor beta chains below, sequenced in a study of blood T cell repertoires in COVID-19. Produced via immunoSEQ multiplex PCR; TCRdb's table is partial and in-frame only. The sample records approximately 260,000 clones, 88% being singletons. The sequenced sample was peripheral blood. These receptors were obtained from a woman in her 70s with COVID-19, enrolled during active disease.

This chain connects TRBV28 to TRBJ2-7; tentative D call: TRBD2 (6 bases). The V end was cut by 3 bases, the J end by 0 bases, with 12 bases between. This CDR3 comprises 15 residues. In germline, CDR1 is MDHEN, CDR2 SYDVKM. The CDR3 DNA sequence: TGTGCCAGCAGTTTGGTGGGAGGTTTCTCCTACGAGCAGTACTTC. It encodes CASSLVGGFSYEQYF.

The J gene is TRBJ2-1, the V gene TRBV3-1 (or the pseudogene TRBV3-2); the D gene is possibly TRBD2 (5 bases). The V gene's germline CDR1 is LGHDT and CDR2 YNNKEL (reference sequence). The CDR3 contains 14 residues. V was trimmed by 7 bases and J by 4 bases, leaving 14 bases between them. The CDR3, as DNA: TGTGCCAGCAAAGTTCGCGGGCCTTACAATGAGCAGTTCTTC. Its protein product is CASKVRGPYNEQFF.

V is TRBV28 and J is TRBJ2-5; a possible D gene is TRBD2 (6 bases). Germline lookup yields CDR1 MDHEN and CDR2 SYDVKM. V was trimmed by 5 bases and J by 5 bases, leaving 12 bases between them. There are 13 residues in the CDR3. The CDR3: CASSTGGLETQYF. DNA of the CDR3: TGTGCCAGCAGTACCGGAGGGTTGGAGACCCAGTACTTC.

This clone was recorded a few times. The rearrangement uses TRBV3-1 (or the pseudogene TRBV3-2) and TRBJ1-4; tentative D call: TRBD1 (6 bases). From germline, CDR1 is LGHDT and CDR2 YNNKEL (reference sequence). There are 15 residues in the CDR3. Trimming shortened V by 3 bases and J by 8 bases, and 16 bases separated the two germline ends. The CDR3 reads CASSHRGGGREKLFF. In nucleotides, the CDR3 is TGTGCCAGCAGCCACAGGGGCGGGGGCCGGGAAAAACTGTTTTTT.

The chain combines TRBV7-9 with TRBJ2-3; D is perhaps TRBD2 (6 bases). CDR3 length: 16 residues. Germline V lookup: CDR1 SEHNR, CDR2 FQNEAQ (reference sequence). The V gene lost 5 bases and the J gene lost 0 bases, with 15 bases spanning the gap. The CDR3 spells CASSITRGTSTDTQYF. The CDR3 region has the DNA TGTGCCAGCAGCATTACACGCGGGACTAGCACAGATACGCAGTATTTT.